This is a list of T cell receptor beta chains from one sample in a study of blood T cell repertoires in COVID-19. Libraries were prepared by immunoSEQ multiplex PCR; TCRdb keeps only in-frame clonotypes and omits some of them. Of 250,000 or so clones in the sample, over 70% were seen once. Source material: PBMCs or T cells enriched from blood (not recorded which). The receptor source for this set is a woman in her 30s who had been exposed to COVID-19. CDR3s include the opening cysteine and the closing phenylalanine or tryptophan. D genes are given only for firm matches. A row's size may be missing; if present it is once, few, many or a size class.

V gene	J gene	CDR3 length	D gene	clone size	CDR3 protein	CDR3 DNA
TRBV30	TRBJ1-2	14	.	.	CAWETGRRNYGYTF	TGTGCCTGGGAGACAGGAAGAAGGAACTATGGCTACACCTTC
TRBV3-1/TRBV3-2	TRBJ1-4	18	TRBD1	.	CASSQGAPGTGANEKLFF	TGTGCCAGCAGCCAAGGAGCCCCCGGGACAGGGGCTAATGAAAAACTGTTTTTT
TRBV2	TRBJ1-1	14	.	.	CASSLDSGNTEAFF	TGTGCCAGCAGCCTGGACAGCGGGAACACTGAAGCTTTCTTT
TRBV2	TRBJ1-1	15	.	once	CASSESQVMNTEAFF	TGTGCCAGCAGTGAATCGCAGGTCATGAACACTGAAGCTTTCTTT
TRBV18	TRBJ2-6	15	.	.	CASSPTGSGANVLTF	TGTGCCAGCTCACCGACGGGCTCTGGGGCCAACGTTCTGACTTTC
TRBV7-2	TRBJ2-1	14	.	.	CASSLSGSYNEQFF	TGTGCCAGCAGCCTAAGCGGATCTTACAATGAGCAGTTCTTC
TRBV11-2	TRBJ1-6	15	.	.	CASSLVEGRDSPLHF	TGTGCCAGCAGCTTAGTGGAGGGTCGGGATTCACCCCTCCACTTT
TRBV5-1	TRBJ1-1	19	TRBD1	.	CASSSTRWEQGSWNTEAFF	TGCGCCAGCAGCTCGACTCGGTGGGAACAGGGGTCTTGGAACACTGAAGCTTTCTTT
TRBV19	TRBJ2-2	18	TRBD2	.	CASSSIRLAGARTGELFF	TGTGCCAGTAGCAGTATCCGACTAGCGGGAGCTAGAACCGGGGAGCTGTTTTTT
TRBV29-1	TRBJ2-5	14	.	.	CSVEPMLGGGTQYF	TGCAGCGTTGAACCTATGTTAGGGGGGGGGACCCAGTACTTC